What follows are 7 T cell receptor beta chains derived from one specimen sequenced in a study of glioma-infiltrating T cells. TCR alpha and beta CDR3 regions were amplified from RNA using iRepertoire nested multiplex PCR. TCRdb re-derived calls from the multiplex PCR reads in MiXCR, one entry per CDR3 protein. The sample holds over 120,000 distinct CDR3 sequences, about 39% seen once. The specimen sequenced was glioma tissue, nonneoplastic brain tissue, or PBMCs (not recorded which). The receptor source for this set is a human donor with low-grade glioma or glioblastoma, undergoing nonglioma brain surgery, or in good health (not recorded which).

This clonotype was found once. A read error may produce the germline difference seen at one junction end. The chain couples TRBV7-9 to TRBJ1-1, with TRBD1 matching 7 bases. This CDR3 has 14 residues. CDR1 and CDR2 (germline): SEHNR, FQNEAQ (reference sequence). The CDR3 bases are TGTGCCAGCAGCCTCGGGACAGCGAACGCTGAAGCTTTCTTT. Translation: CASSLGTANAEAFF.

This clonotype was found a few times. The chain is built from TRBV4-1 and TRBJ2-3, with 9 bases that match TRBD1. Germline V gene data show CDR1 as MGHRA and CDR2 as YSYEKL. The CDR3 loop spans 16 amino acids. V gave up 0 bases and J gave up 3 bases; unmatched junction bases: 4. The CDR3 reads CASSQESDRGTDTQYF. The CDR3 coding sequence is TGCGCCAGCAGCCAAGAATCGGACAGGGGAACAGATACGCAGTATTTT.

CDR3 protein: CASSLSTVSTDTQYF. In DNA, the CDR3 is TGTGCCAGCAGTTTAAGCACGGTTAGCACAGATACGCAGTATTTT. V and J are TRBV12-3 or TRBV12-4 and TRBJ2-3; D is uncertain. The CDR3 contains 15 residues. The germline V and J ends were trimmed by 2 bases and 0 bases, with 9 bases remaining between them.

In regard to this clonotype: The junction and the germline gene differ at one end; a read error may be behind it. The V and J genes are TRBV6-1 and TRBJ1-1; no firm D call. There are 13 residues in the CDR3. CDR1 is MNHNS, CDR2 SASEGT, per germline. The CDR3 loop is CASKRIENTEGFF. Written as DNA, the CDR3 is TGTGCCAGCAAACGAATAGAGAACACTGAAGGTTTCTTT.

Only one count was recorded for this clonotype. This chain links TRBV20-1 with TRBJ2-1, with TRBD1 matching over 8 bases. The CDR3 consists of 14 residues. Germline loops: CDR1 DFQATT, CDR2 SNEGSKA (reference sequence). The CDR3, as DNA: TGCACTGCGACGAACAGGGGGTCATACAATGAGCAGTTCTTC. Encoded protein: CTATNRGSYNEQFF.

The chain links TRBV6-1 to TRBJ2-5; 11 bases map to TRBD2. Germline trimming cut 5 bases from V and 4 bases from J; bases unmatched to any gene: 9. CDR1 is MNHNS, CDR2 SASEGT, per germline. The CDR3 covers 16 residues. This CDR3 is CASSLTSGKFGETQYF. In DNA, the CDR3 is TGTGCCAGCAGTTTGACTAGCGGGAAGTTCGGAGAGACCCAGTACTTC.

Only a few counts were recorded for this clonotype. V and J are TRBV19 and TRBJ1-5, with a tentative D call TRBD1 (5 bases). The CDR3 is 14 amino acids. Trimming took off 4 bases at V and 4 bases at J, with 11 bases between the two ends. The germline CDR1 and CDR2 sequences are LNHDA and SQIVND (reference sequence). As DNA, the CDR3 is TGTGCCAGTAGTACCCGGGACGGAAATCAGCCCCAGCATTTT. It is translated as CASSTRDGNQPQHF.